These T cell receptor beta chains were read from a single sample in a study of Graves' ophthalmopathy and Graves' hyperthyroidism. Via MiXCR, TCRdb re-called the multiplex PCR reads, giving one row per CDR3 protein. The sample shows 210,000 or so distinct CDR3 sequences, just under 30% of them seen only once. The sequencing input was peripheral blood. These receptor sequences come from a man in his forties or fifties with Graves' ophthalmopathy. The CDR3 runs from the conserved cysteine through the conserved F or W. D genes are given only for firm matches. Clone size is shown for a subset of rows, as once, few, many or a class of expanded clone.

cdr3_aa	cdr3_nt	clone_size	d_call	cdr3_length	v_call	j_call
CASSVATGSMNTEAFF	TGTGCCAGCAGCGTAGCGACAGGGTCAATGAACACTGAAGCTTTCTTT	NA	TRBD1	16	TRBV9	TRBJ1-1
CASRTLDSPFYGYTF	TGTGCCAGCCGAACACTGGACTCACCGTTCTATGGCTACACCTTC	NA	NA	15	TRBV6-2/TRBV6-3	TRBJ1-2
CASSVSLTGGAYEQYF	TGTGCCAGCAGCGTTAGCCTGACAGGGGGCGCGTACGAGCAGTACTTC	many	TRBD1	16	TRBV9	TRBJ2-7
CATTDTKGDQPQHF	TGTGCCACTACGGACACCAAAGGTGATCAGCCCCAGCATTTT	many	NA	14	TRBV10-3	TRBJ1-5
CSASRFPKVYEQYF	TGCAGTGCTAGTCGGTTCCCAAAGGTCTACGAGCAGTACTTC	many	NA	14	TRBV20-1	TRBJ2-7
CASSPRQGATGETQYF	TGTGCCAGCAGCCCTAGACAGGGGGCAACTGGGGAGACCCAGTACTTC	many	TRBD1	16	TRBV7-2	TRBJ2-5
CASSLSRVTSETQYF	TGTGCCAGCAGTTTATCAAGGGTTACATCAGAGACCCAGTACTTC	NA	NA	15	TRBV27	TRBJ2-5
CASTGQGWSPLHF	TGTGCCAGCACGGGACAGGGTTGGTCACCCCTCCACTTT	NA	TRBD1	13	TRBV30	TRBJ1-6
CATRGTRWYGYTF	TGTGCCACCCGAGGGACCAGGTGGTATGGCTACACCTTC	once	NA	13	TRBV15	TRBJ1-2
CASSERGRANNEQFF	TGTGCCAGCAGCGAAAGAGGGAGGGCCAACAATGAGCAGTTCTTC	many	TRBD2	15	TRBV6-1	TRBJ2-1
CASRLEASGSGYTF	TGTGCCAGCAGGCTGGAGGCGTCAGGGTCCGGGTACACCTTC	NA	NA	14	TRBV3-1	TRBJ1-2
CASSPGLAVGELFF	TGTGCCAGCAGTCCGGGACTAGCGGTCGGGGAGCTGTTTTTT	many	TRBD2	14	TRBV12-3/TRBV12-4	TRBJ2-2
CASSLAQGAAGYTF	TGTGCCAGCAGCTTAGCGCAGGGTGCAGCAGGCTACACCTTC	NA	NA	14	TRBV7-8	TRBJ1-2
CASMREVASAEAFF	TGTGCCAGCATGAGAGAAGTGGCCTCCGCTGAAGCTTTCTTT	many	NA	14	TRBV6-1	TRBJ1-1
CASSLIQSNTEAFF	TGTGCCAGCAGTTTAATACAGTCCAACACTGAAGCTTTCTTT	NA	NA	14	TRBV28	TRBJ1-1
CASSLWTSGRLVGEQYF	TGCGCCAGCAGCTTGTGGACTAGCGGGCGGTTGGTTGGCGAGCAGTACTTC	NA	TRBD2	17	TRBV5-1	TRBJ2-7
CASSRIGQGASGNTIYF	TGTGCCAGCAGCCGTATCGGACAGGGGGCATCTGGAAACACCATATATTTT	NA	TRBD1	17	TRBV11-2	TRBJ1-3
CASSLTVNTEAFF	TGTGCCAGTAGCCTGACCGTGAACACTGAAGCTTTCTTT	many	NA	13	TRBV19	TRBJ1-1
CSARDSVWGNQPQHF	TGCAGTGCTAGAGATTCAGTATGGGGCAATCAGCCCCAGCATTTT	many	NA	15	TRBV20-1	TRBJ1-5
CASDWSGSDQPQHF	TGTGCCAGCGATTGGTCGGGCTCGGATCAGCCCCAGCATTTT	NA	NA	14	TRBV6-1	TRBJ1-5
CASSDDRGEAFF	TGTGCCAGCAGCGATGACAGGGGGGAAGCTTTCTTT	once	TRBD1	12	TRBV7-8	TRBJ1-1
CASSHGQFNEQYF	TGTGCCAGCAGTCATGGACAGTTTAACGAGCAGTACTTC	NA	NA	13	TRBV12-3/TRBV12-4	TRBJ2-7
CASSLPGLQGETQYF	TGTGCCAGCAGTCTCCCGGGACTCCAGGGGGAGACCCAGTACTTC	NA	NA	15	TRBV28	TRBJ2-5
CSAVGGGKSEQYF	TGCAGTGCAGTTGGAGGGGGCAAGAGCGAGCAGTACTTC	many	NA	13	TRBV20-1	TRBJ2-7
CSAQSSSYEQYF	TGCAGTGCCCAGTCTAGCTCCTACGAGCAGTACTTC	many	NA	12	TRBV20-1	TRBJ2-7
CASSFGGTGAKNIQYF	TGTGCCAGCAGTTTCGGCGGCACAGGGGCCAAAAACATTCAGTACTTC	many	NA	16	TRBV12-3/TRBV12-4	TRBJ2-4
CASIPPGWSYGYTF	TGTGCCAGCATCCCCCCGGGTTGGAGTTATGGCTACACCTTC	many	NA	14	TRBV27	TRBJ1-2
CASRETGDTEAFF	TGTGCCAGCAGGGAGACAGGGGACACTGAAGCTTTCTTT	many	TRBD1	13	TRBV25-1	TRBJ1-1
CSALQWDEQYF	TGCAGTGCTTTACAGTGGGACGAGCAGTACTTC	many	NA	11	TRBV20-1	TRBJ2-7
CASTPMAGETQYF	TGTGCCAGCACCCCTATGGCTGGGGAGACCCAGTACTTC	many	NA	13	TRBV28	TRBJ2-5
CASSEGLRQYF	TGTGCCAGCAGTGAAGGGTTACGGCAGTACTTC	many	NA	11	TRBV6-1	TRBJ2-7
CASSQVKLAELEAFF	TGCGCCAGCAGCCAAGTAAAATTGGCAGAACTAGAAGCTTTCTTT	NA	NA	15	TRBV4-1	TRBJ1-1
CASSSRGGRGEQYF	TGTGCCAGCAGCTCTAGGGGAGGGAGAGGCGAGCAGTACTTC	many	TRBD2	14	TRBV7-2	TRBJ2-7
CASHTDRVLNSPLHF	TGTGCCAGCCATACGGACAGGGTTCTGAATTCACCCCTCCACTTT	many	TRBD1	15	TRBV6-1	TRBJ1-6
CASSLDGTPLYYGYTF	TGTGCCAGCAGCTTGGATGGTACACCTCTGTACTATGGCTACACCTTC	NA	NA	16	TRBV5-6	TRBJ1-2
CASSIGSGRSNYGYTF	TGTGCCAGTAGTATTGGTTCCGGCAGGTCTAACTATGGCTACACCTTC	NA	NA	16	TRBV19	TRBJ1-2
CSAVFRALNTEAFF	TGCAGCGCGGTTTTTCGGGCCCTGAACACTGAAGCTTTCTTT	NA	NA	14	TRBV29-1	TRBJ1-1
CASNRGAQETQYF	TGTGCCAGCAACCGGGGCGCCCAAGAGACCCAGTACTTC	NA	NA	13	TRBV28	TRBJ2-5
CASLDRDSYYEQYF	TGTGCCAGCCTGGACAGGGATAGCTACTACGAGCAGTACTTC	NA	TRBD1	14	TRBV6-1	TRBJ2-7
CATSLTAQVETQYF	TGTGCCACCAGTCTTACAGCCCAGGTGGAGACCCAGTACTTC	many	NA	14	TRBV24-1	TRBJ2-5
CASRFPEGGLDTEAFF	TGTGCCAGCAGATTCCCCGAGGGGGGGCTGGACACTGAAGCTTTCTTT	many	NA	16	TRBV6-5	TRBJ1-1
CAISERETGMNSPLHF	TGTGCCATCAGTGAACGCGAAACAGGGATGAATTCACCCCTCCACTTT	many	NA	16	TRBV10-3	TRBJ1-6
CASSSRTSGREIGETQYF	TGTGCCAGCAGTTCCCGGACTAGCGGGAGGGAGATCGGGGAGACCCAGTACTTC	many	TRBD2	18	TRBV28	TRBJ2-5
CASSLGLSGEQYF	TGTGCCAGCAGCTTAGGCCTGTCGGGAGAGCAGTACTTC	NA	NA	13	TRBV13	TRBJ2-7
CASSLPFRGAGELFF	TGTGCCAGCAGCTTACCGTTTAGGGGGGCCGGGGAGCTGTTTTTT	once	NA	15	TRBV7-2	TRBJ2-2
CASANPLGSETQYF	TGTGCCAGCGCCAATCCTCTGGGGTCGGAGACCCAGTACTTC	NA	NA	14	TRBV2	TRBJ2-5
CSVVDFNTGELFF	TGCAGCGTTGTTGATTTCAACACCGGGGAGCTGTTTTTT	many	NA	13	TRBV29-1	TRBJ2-2
CASSQAGGKTDTQYF	TGTGCCAGCAGCCAAGCGGGAGGGAAGACAGATACGCAGTATTTT	many	TRBD2	15	TRBV7-9	TRBJ2-3
CASRTGTGAPGELFF	TGTGCCAGCAGGACCGGGACAGGGGCTCCCGGGGAGCTGTTTTTT	many	TRBD1	15	TRBV12-3/TRBV12-4	TRBJ2-2
CASSLESVERETQYF	TGTGCCAGCAGCTTAGAGTCGGTGGAGCGAGAGACCCAGTACTTC	once	NA	15	TRBV7-2	TRBJ2-5
CASSFDLASALETQYF	TGTGCCAGCAGCTTTGATCTGGCTAGCGCATTGGAGACCCAGTACTTC	many	NA	16	TRBV5-4	TRBJ2-5
CASSPVVGSNYEQYF	TGTGCCAGCAGCCCCGTCGTGGGCTCTAACTACGAGCAGTACTTC	NA	NA	15	TRBV11-2	TRBJ2-7
CASSPPMGAQYF	TGTGCCAGCTCACCACCGATGGGGGCCCAGTACTTC	NA	NA	12	TRBV18	TRBJ2-5
CASSPSTGTAPEQYF	TGTGCCAGCAGTCCCTCGACGGGGACAGCACCCGAGCAGTACTTC	many	TRBD1	15	TRBV28	TRBJ2-7
CASSPGGTGPYGYTF	TGTGCCAGCAGCCCTGGGGGGACAGGGCCCTATGGCTACACCTTC	NA	TRBD1	15	TRBV7-3	TRBJ1-2
CASSQRTGSETQYF	TGTGCCAGCAGCCAAAGAACAGGATCGGAGACCCAGTACTTC	many	NA	14	TRBV7-9	TRBJ2-5
CASSQDWVKETQYF	TGCGCCAGCAGCCAAGATTGGGTGAAAGAGACCCAGTACTTC	many	NA	14	TRBV4-1	TRBJ2-5
CASSFYRKGQPQHF	TGTGCCAGCAGTTTTTACCGTAAAGGGCAGCCCCAGCATTTT	NA	NA	14	TRBV6-2/TRBV6-3	TRBJ1-5
CASSLGTKYQETQYF	TGTGCCAGCAGTTTAGGGACAAAGTACCAAGAGACCCAGTACTTC	many	NA	15	TRBV28	TRBJ2-5
CASSAAGTRGEQYF	TGTGCCAGCAGCGCGGCCGGGACTCGCGGCGAGCAGTACTTC	many	NA	14	TRBV7-9	TRBJ2-7